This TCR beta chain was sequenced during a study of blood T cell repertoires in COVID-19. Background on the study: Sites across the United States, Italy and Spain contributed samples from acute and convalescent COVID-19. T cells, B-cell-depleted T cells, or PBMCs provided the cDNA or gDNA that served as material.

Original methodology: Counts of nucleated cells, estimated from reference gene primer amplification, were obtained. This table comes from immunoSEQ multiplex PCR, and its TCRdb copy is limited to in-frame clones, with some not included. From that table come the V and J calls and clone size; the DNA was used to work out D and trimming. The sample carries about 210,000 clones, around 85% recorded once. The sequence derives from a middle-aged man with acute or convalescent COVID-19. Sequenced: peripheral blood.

The CDR3 spells CASSVIWCQGSYGYTF. Written as DNA, the CDR3 is TGTGCCAGCAGCGTAATTTGGTGCCAGGGTTCCTATGGCTACACCTTC. The chain links TRBV9 to TRBJ1-2; D may be TRBD1 (5 bases). The CDR3 contains 16 residues. Germline loops: CDR1 SGDLS, CDR2 YYNGEE. Trimming left V 1 base short and J 4 bases short, with 17 bases between.